This is a list of T cell receptor beta chains from one sample in a study of CDR3 diversity in severe acne. TCRdb reprocessed the PCR reads with MiXCR, giving one entry per CDR3 protein. In the table there are around 94,000 distinct CDR3 sequences, 45% to 60% of which are singletons. The sequenced material came from blood. The receptors stem from a male donor with acne. CDR3s include the opening cysteine and the closing phenylalanine or tryptophan. D genes are given only for firm matches. Clone size appears in some rows only: once, few, many, or a class for an expanded clone.

D: .; size: many; V: TRBV12-3/TRBV12-4; J: TRBJ1-5; CDR3: CASSLDSGSQPQHF; DNA: TGTGCCAGCAGTTTAGACAGCGGGAGTCAGCCCCAGCATTTT
D: .; size: .; V: TRBV7-9; J: TRBJ2-5; CDR3: CASSLRTGPGETQYF; DNA: TGTGCCAGCAGCTTACGCACTGGCCCCGGAGAGACCCAGTACTTC
D: TRBD1; size: .; V: TRBV2; J: TRBJ2-7; CDR3: CASKAGQGDF; DNA: TGTGCCAGCAAGGCCGGACAGGGGGACTTC
D: .; size: .; V: TRBV12-3/TRBV12-4; J: TRBJ1-2; CDR3: CASSSPGQGRDGYTF; DNA: TGTGCCAGCAGTTCCCCCGGGCAGGGGAGGGATGGCTACACCTTC
D: .; size: .; V: TRBV5-1; J: TRBJ2-5; CDR3: CASREGGETQYF; DNA: TGCGCCAGCAGAGAGGGGGGTGAGACCCAGTACTTC
D: TRBD1; size: .; V: TRBV20-1; J: TRBJ2-2; CDR3: CSGGQGTNTGELFF; DNA: TGCAGTGGTGGACAGGGGACGAACACCGGGGAGCTGTTTTTT
D: TRBD2; size: .; V: TRBV7-8; J: TRBJ2-2; CDR3: CASSPRAAGRYTGELFF; DNA: TGTGCCAGCAGCCCTAGGGCAGCGGGGAGGTACACCGGGGAGCTGTTTTTT
D: .; size: .; V: TRBV28; J: TRBJ2-5; CDR3: CASSQAGTSDETQYF; DNA: TGTGCCAGCAGCCAAGCCGGGACAAGCGATGAGACCCAGTACTTC
D: .; size: many; V: TRBV9; J: TRBJ2-5; CDR3: CASSAYTGTLQETQYF; DNA: TGTGCCAGCAGCGCCTATACAGGGACCCTCCAAGAGACCCAGTACTTC
D: .; size: .; V: TRBV29-1; J: TRBJ2-7; CDR3: CSAAGSRAGDYEQYF; DNA: TGCAGCGCGGCGGGGAGCAGGGCAGGGGACTACGAGCAGTACTTC
D: .; size: .; V: TRBV2; J: TRBJ1-4; CDR3: CASNPGDLGNEKLFF; DNA: TGTGCCAGCAACCCCGGGGACTTGGGGAATGAAAAACTGTTTTTT
D: TRBD2; size: many; V: TRBV10-2; J: TRBJ2-1; CDR3: CASSPRLAGGVEQFF; DNA: TGCGCCAGCAGCCCTAGACTAGCGGGAGGGGTTGAGCAGTTCTTC
D: .; size: .; V: TRBV9; J: TRBJ2-2; CDR3: CASSFPVGLATGELFF; DNA: TGTGCCAGCAGTTTTCCCGTTGGGCTAGCGACCGGGGAGCTGTTTTTT
D: TRBD1; size: .; V: TRBV9; J: TRBJ2-7; CDR3: CASSEGTGAPSYEQYF; DNA: TGTGCCAGCAGCGAAGGGACAGGAGCCCCATCCTACGAGCAGTACTTC
D: .; size: few; V: TRBV7-9; J: TRBJ1-1; CDR3: CASSLARTGTEAFF; DNA: TGTGCCAGCAGCTTAGCTCGAACCGGCACTGAAGCTTTCTTT
D: TRBD2; size: many; V: TRBV6-1; J: TRBJ2-3; CDR3: CASSETAGGPDTQYF; DNA: TGTGCCAGCAGTGAAACTGCGGGAGGGCCAGATACGCAGTATTTT
D: .; size: many; V: TRBV19; J: TRBJ2-1; CDR3: CASSMARGNEQFF; DNA: TGTGCCAGTAGTATGGCCAGGGGCAATGAGCAGTTCTTC
D: TRBD1; size: .; V: TRBV24-1; J: TRBJ2-5; CDR3: CASSLDRPGAQYF; DNA: TGTGCCAGCAGTTTGGACAGGCCGGGCGCCCAGTACTTC
D: TRBD2; size: many; V: TRBV20-1; J: TRBJ2-2; CDR3: CSASPRGLVAGELFF; DNA: TGCAGTGCTAGCCCCCGAGGACTAGTTGCCGGGGAGCTGTTTTTT
D: .; size: .; V: TRBV6-1; J: TRBJ1-4; CDR3: CASRDSVTTNEKLFF; DNA: TGTGCCAGCAGGGATTCCGTGACAACTAATGAAAAACTGTTTTTT
D: .; size: few; V: TRBV27; J: TRBJ1-2; CDR3: CASSSGALGYTF; DNA: TGTGCCAGCAGTTCCGGGGCACTAGGCTACACCTTC
D: TRBD2; size: .; V: TRBV6-4; J: TRBJ2-6; CDR3: CAFLGGVSGANVLTF; DNA: TGTGCCTTCTTGGGGGGGGTGTCTGGGGCCAACGTCCTGACTTTC
D: .; size: many; V: TRBV6-6; J: TRBJ2-3; CDR3: CASSSVMVVYGTDTQYF; DNA: TGTGCCAGCTCAAGCGTAATGGTTGTGTATGGCACAGATACGCAGTATTTT
D: TRBD1; size: .; V: TRBV13; J: TRBJ2-7; CDR3: CASSRGQGPYSYEQYF; DNA: TGTGCCAGCAGCCGGGGACAGGGGCCTTACTCCTACGAGCAGTACTTC
D: .; size: few; V: TRBV19; J: TRBJ2-1; CDR3: CASRYAGSYNEQFF; DNA: TGTGCCAGTAGATATGCAGGGTCCTACAATGAGCAGTTCTTC
D: TRBD2; size: many; V: TRBV20-1; J: TRBJ2-3; CDR3: CSARRLAVADTQYF; DNA: TGCAGTGCTAGACGTCTAGCGGTGGCAGATACGCAGTATTTT
D: TRBD1; size: .; V: TRBV20-1; J: TRBJ2-7; CDR3: CSAKDRRTYEQYF; DNA: TGCAGTGCCAAGGACAGGCGAACCTACGAGCAGTACTTC
D: .; size: .; V: TRBV12-3/TRBV12-4; J: TRBJ1-5; CDR3: CASSLKNQPQHF; DNA: TGTGCCAGCAGTTTAAAGAATCAGCCCCAGCATTTT
D: .; size: .; V: TRBV10-3; J: TRBJ1-4; CDR3: CAIGQTSTNEKLFF; DNA: TGTGCCATAGGGCAGACATCAACTAATGAAAAACTGTTTTTT
D: TRBD2; size: many; V: TRBV7-2; J: TRBJ2-7; CDR3: CASRLAGAYEQYF; DNA: TGTGCCAGCCGACTAGCGGGAGCGTACGAGCAGTACTTC
D: .; size: many; V: TRBV19; J: TRBJ2-7; CDR3: CASSIPGYHEQYF; DNA: TGTGCCAGTAGTATCCCGGGGTATCACGAGCAGTACTTC
D: .; size: many; V: TRBV11-2; J: TRBJ1-6; CDR3: CASSRTENSPLHF; DNA: TGTGCCAGCAGTCGGACGGAAAATTCACCCCTCCACTTT
D: .; size: medium-sized; V: TRBV9; J: TRBJ2-2; CDR3: CASSVWAGELFF; DNA: TGTGCCAGCAGCGTATGGGCCGGGGAGCTGTTTTTT
D: .; size: few; V: TRBV6-2/TRBV6-3; J: TRBJ2-2; CDR3: CASSYPGDLFF; DNA: TGTGCCAGCAGTTACCCCGGGGATCTGTTCTTT
D: TRBD1; size: .; V: TRBV4-1; J: TRBJ1-2; CDR3: CASSLGQGAVGYTF; DNA: TGCGCCAGCAGCCTGGGACAGGGGGCGGTCGGCTACACCTTC
D: TRBD2; size: .; V: TRBV20-1; J: TRBJ2-3; CDR3: CSGARASGSLSDTQYF; DNA: TGCAGTGGGGCTAGGGCTAGCGGGAGTCTCTCAGATACGCAGTATTTT
D: TRBD2; size: .; V: TRBV7-2; J: TRBJ2-7; CDR3: CASSLEGTSGQARNEQYF; DNA: TGTGCCAGCAGCTTAGAAGGGACTAGCGGTCAGGCACGCAACGAGCAGTACTTC
D: TRBD1; size: .; V: TRBV10-3; J: TRBJ2-2; CDR3: CATLGQPNTGELFF; DNA: TGTGCCACCCTGGGACAGCCGAACACCGGGGAGCTGTTTTTT
D: TRBD2; size: .; V: TRBV25-1; J: TRBJ2-7; CDR3: CASTPSGRSNEQYF; DNA: TGTGCCAGCACTCCTAGCGGGAGGTCGAACGAGCAGTACTTC
D: .; size: .; V: TRBV7-3; J: TRBJ1-2; CDR3: CASSLEPANYGYTF; DNA: TGTGCCAGCAGCCTGGAACCAGCTAACTATGGCTACACCTTC
D: .; size: .; V: TRBV7-9; J: TRBJ2-7; CDR3: CASSLDGYSYEQYF; DNA: TGTGCCAGCAGCTTGGACGGATACTCCTACGAGCAGTACTTC
D: .; size: .; V: TRBV6-7; J: TRBJ2-7; CDR3: CAPEGSEPYEQYF; DNA: TGTGCCCCCGAGGGGTCGGAGCCCTACGAGCAGTACTTC
D: TRBD2; size: .; V: TRBV7-3; J: TRBJ2-7; CDR3: CASSFGSIDSGRVYEQYF; DNA: TGTGCCAGCAGCTTCGGAAGCATAGATAGCGGGAGGGTATACGAGCAGTACTTC
D: .; size: many; V: TRBV2; J: TRBJ1-1; CDR3: CASSEAYGYTEAFF; DNA: TGTGCCAGCAGTGAAGCGTACGGGTACACTGAAGCTTTCTTT
D: TRBD1; size: .; V: TRBV4-2; J: TRBJ2-5; CDR3: CASSPDRGPQETQYF; DNA: TGTGCCAGCAGCCCGGACAGGGGTCCCCAAGAGACCCAGTACTTC
D: TRBD2; size: many; V: TRBV29-1; J: TRBJ2-5; CDR3: CSVAFLAGGLETQYF; DNA: TGCAGCGTAGCCTTTCTAGCGGGGGGACTGGAGACCCAGTACTTC
D: TRBD2; size: .; V: TRBV28; J: TRBJ2-5; CDR3: CASRTSLETQYF; DNA: TGTGCCAGCAGGACTAGCTTAGAGACCCAGTACTTC
D: TRBD1; size: .; V: TRBV12-5; J: TRBJ1-6; CDR3: CASMAGQGRSPLHF; DNA: TGTGCCAGCATGGCCGGACAGGGACGGTCACCCCTCCACTTT
D: .; size: many; V: TRBV6-4; J: TRBJ2-2; CDR3: CASSDGVGTGELFF; DNA: TGTGCCAGCAGTGACGGGGTAGGCACCGGGGAGCTGTTTTTT
D: TRBD2; size: many; V: TRBV20-1; J: TRBJ2-1; CDR3: CSASPFVGGRGNEQFF; DNA: TGCAGTGCTAGCCCATTTGTCGGCGGGAGAGGAAATGAGCAGTTCTTC
D: .; size: many; V: TRBV20-1; J: TRBJ1-1; CDR3: CSARDYSWTENTEAFF; DNA: TGCAGTGCTAGAGATTATAGTTGGACGGAGAACACTGAAGCTTTCTTT
D: .; size: .; V: TRBV2; J: TRBJ1-5; CDR3: CASSEVDSNQPQHF; DNA: TGTGCCAGCAGTGAAGTTGATAGCAATCAGCCCCAGCATTTT
D: TRBD1; size: .; V: TRBV7-9; J: TRBJ2-2; CDR3: CASWTGAGELFF; DNA: TGTGCCAGCTGGACAGGGGCCGGGGAGCTGTTTTTT
D: TRBD1; size: .; V: TRBV20-1; J: TRBJ2-7; CDR3: CSASRAGTGGPYEQYF; DNA: TGCAGTGCTAGTCGGGCCGGGACAGGGGGCCCCTACGAGCAGTACTTC